This T cell receptor beta chain was identified during a study of cytomegalovirus exposure and HLA in healthy donors. Whole-study findings and limits: Productive status was seen about 90% or about 30% of the time for most TCR beta V segments in an earlier analysis.

The primer mix had 60 Vbeta and 13 Jbeta primers. Data came from immunoSEQ multiplex PCR; TCRdb stores just in-frame clones and leaves some out. The repertoire holds some 96,000 clones, with 76% as singletons. The CDR3 is 15 amino acids. In germline, CDR1 is SGHNT, CDR2 YYREEE (reference sequence). Trimming took off 5 bases at V and 1 base at J, with 14 bases between the two ends. With regard to this clone: The antigen remains unidentified.

The material sequenced was PBMCs. This chain joins TRBV5-4 and TRBJ2-3, with unresolved D. The sequence came from a man between 40 and 49 years old in good health and CMV-seronegative. The CDR3 nucleotides are TGTGCCAGCAGTCTTGGTGGCATCGGCACAGATACGCAGTATTTT. Its translation is CASSLGGIGTDTQYF.